The rows below give T cell receptor beta chains drawn from one sample of a study of blood T cell repertoires in COVID-19. Data came from immunoSEQ multiplex PCR; TCRdb stores just in-frame clones and leaves some out. The table records roughly 25,000 clones, more than 70% of them present only once. The sample consisted of peripheral blood. The receptors here all came from a human donor with active COVID-19. The donor label of this sample is uncertain. CDR3s include the opening cysteine and the closing phenylalanine or tryptophan. The order of the fields is CDR3 protein, CDR3 DNA, J gene, D gene, V gene, clone size. A D gene is named only where the DNA matches it firmly. Expanded clones are given a class, and other clones once, few, many or no size at all.

CASSLRTGAPEQYF	TGTGCCAGCAGCTTAAGAACAGGGGCCCCCGAGCAGTACTTC	TRBJ2-7	TRBD1	TRBV7-8	few
CASRAGGAMTGELFF	TGTGCCAGCCGCGCGGGGGGGGCGATGACCGGGGAGCTGTTTTTT	TRBJ2-2	TRBD2	TRBV13	NA
CASSLRARGEQFF	TGCGCCAGCAGCTTAAGGGCCAGGGGGGAGCAGTTCTTC	TRBJ2-1	TRBD1	TRBV5-1	NA
CASLRGRFDEQFF	TGTGCCAGCCTCAGGGGGCGGTTCGATGAGCAGTTCTTC	TRBJ2-1	TRBD1	TRBV12-3/TRBV12-4	NA
CASRLADLYQETQYF	TGTGCCAGCAGACTAGCGGATCTGTACCAAGAGACCCAGTACTTC	TRBJ2-5	TRBD2	TRBV2	NA
CASSQDEMGGGQPQHF	TGTGCCAGCAGCCAAGATGAAATGGGGGGTGGTCAGCCCCAGCATTTT	TRBJ1-5	NA	TRBV4-2	once
CASSEGGAPYGYTF	TGTGCCAGCAGTGAGGGGGGGGCCCCCTATGGCTACACCTTC	TRBJ1-2	NA	TRBV2	NA
CASSLAGGGSLSDTQYF	TGTGCCAGCAGCTTGGCAGGGGGCGGGAGTTTATCAGATACGCAGTATTTT	TRBJ2-3	NA	TRBV5-4	NA
CASSPNTDTQYF	TGTGCCAGCTCACCCAACACAGATACGCAGTATTTT	TRBJ2-3	NA	TRBV18	NA
CASSLGLAGSQETQYF	TGTGCCAGCAGTTTAGGGCTAGCGGGGAGCCAAGAGACCCAGTACTTC	TRBJ2-5	TRBD2	TRBV27	NA
CASSLSPHNTDTQYF	TGTGCCAGCAGCTTGTCCCCGCACAACACAGATACGCAGTATTTT	TRBJ2-3	NA	TRBV5-5	NA
CASSSLSGANVLTF	TGTGCCAGCAGTTCCCTCTCTGGGGCCAACGTCCTGACTTTC	TRBJ2-6	NA	TRBV27	once
CASSLGFSGVGNEQFF	TGTGCCAGCAGCTTAGGATTTAGCGGGGTAGGCAATGAGCAGTTCTTC	TRBJ2-1	TRBD2	TRBV11-2	few
CAHPPGGPLEGGADTQYF	TGTGCCCATCCCCCGGGAGGCCCGTTGGAGGGGGGGGCAGATACGCAGTATTTT	TRBJ2-3	NA	TRBV6-4	NA
CASRQETEAFF	TGCGCCAGTAGACAGGAGACTGAAGCTTTCTTT	TRBJ1-1	NA	TRBV5-1	NA
CASSPMTRLAASSYNEQFF	TGTGCCAGCAGCCCGATGACCCGACTAGCGGCTAGCTCCTACAATGAGCAGTTCTTC	TRBJ2-1	TRBD2	TRBV7-3	NA
CASSLMETSGLNEQFF	TGTGCCAGCAGCTTAATGGAGACTAGCGGGCTAAATGAGCAGTTCTTC	TRBJ2-1	TRBD2	TRBV7-8	once
CASSYSWTANSPLHF	TGTGCCAGCAGTTACTCCTGGACAGCTAATTCACCCCTCCACTTT	TRBJ1-6	NA	TRBV6-5	NA
CASSLSDRGKSYNSPLHF	TGTGCCAGCAGTTTATCTGATCGGGGTAAGTCCTATAATTCACCCCTCCACTTT	TRBJ1-6	NA	TRBV27	NA
CASLNSGGAYEQYF	TGTGCCAGCCTGAATAGCGGGGGTGCCTACGAGCAGTACTTC	TRBJ2-7	TRBD2	TRBV28	NA
CASSSNRGRIETQYF	TGTGCCAGCAGCTCGAACAGGGGGCGCATAGAGACCCAGTACTTC	TRBJ2-5	TRBD1	TRBV11-2	NA
CASSEVDNTEAFF	TGTGCCAGCAGTGAAGTCGACAATACTGAAGCTTTCTTT	TRBJ1-1	NA	TRBV6-1	NA
CAGTQQGLTNEKLFF	TGTGCCGGAACACAACAGGGGCTAACTAATGAAAAACTGTTTTTT	TRBJ1-4	TRBD1	TRBV30	NA
CASSFGTSGTQETQYF	TGTGCCAGCAGTTTTGGGACTAGCGGGACACAAGAGACCCAGTACTTC	TRBJ2-5	TRBD2	TRBV28	NA
CASSSPSGGSPGELFF	TGTGCCAGTAGTTCCCCCTCGGGGGGGAGCCCCGGGGAGCTGTTTTTT	TRBJ2-2	TRBD2	TRBV19	NA
CASSQVSGSPYEQYF	TGCGCCAGCAGCCAAGTAAGCGGGAGCCCCTACGAGCAGTACTTC	TRBJ2-7	TRBD2	TRBV4-1	once
CASSYRGQGNIQYF	TGTGCCAGCAGTTACCGTGGACAGGGAAACATTCAGTACTTC	TRBJ2-4	TRBD1	TRBV6-5	NA
CASSPGLQGSEAFF	TGTGCCAGCTCACCAGGGTTACAGGGTTCTGAAGCTTTCTTT	TRBJ1-1	NA	TRBV18	NA
CASSVDSNTEAFF	TGTGCCAGCAGCGTGGACAGCAACACTGAAGCTTTCTTT	TRBJ1-1	NA	TRBV9	NA
CSVEDQGYEQYF	TGCAGCGTTGAAGATCAGGGCTACGAGCAGTACTTC	TRBJ2-7	NA	TRBV29-1	NA
CASSPPDRWSPLHF	TGTGCCAGCTCACCTCCCGATCGGTGGTCACCCCTCCACTTT	TRBJ1-6	NA	TRBV18	NA
CAWSATSGGWYEQFF	TGTGCCTGGAGTGCCACTAGCGGGGGGTGGTATGAGCAGTTCTTC	TRBJ2-1	TRBD2	TRBV30	once
CASSTDMTSAIYEQYF	TGTGCCAGCAGCACCGATATGACTAGCGCGATCTACGAGCAGTACTTC	TRBJ2-7	TRBD2	TRBV7-3	NA
CASSLDVSGSVYEQFF	TGTGCCAGCAGTTTAGACGTTAGCGGGAGCGTCTATGAGCAGTTCTTC	TRBJ2-1	TRBD2	TRBV7-2	NA
CASSDQGILVYGYTF	TGTGCCAGTAGTGATCAGGGAATCCTCGTCTATGGCTACACCTTC	TRBJ1-2	NA	TRBV19	NA
CASSVEATNEKLFF	TGTGCCAGCAGCGTGGAGGCAACTAATGAAAAACTGTTTTTT	TRBJ1-4	NA	TRBV27	NA
CASSQLGQGGTEAFF	TGTGCCAGCAGCCAATTGGGACAGGGAGGGACTGAAGCTTTCTTT	TRBJ1-1	TRBD1	TRBV3-1/TRBV3-2	NA
CASSQELGLAGIHEQFF	TGCGCCAGCAGCCAAGAACTAGGGCTAGCGGGAATCCATGAGCAGTTCTTC	TRBJ2-1	TRBD2	TRBV4-3	NA
CASSPGTSWGGTDTQYF	TGTGCCAGCAGTCCTGGGACTAGCTGGGGTGGCACAGATACGCAGTATTTT	TRBJ2-3	TRBD2	TRBV6-6	few
CASTAGGAAGELFF	TGTGCCAGCACGGCGGGGGGCGCCGCCGGGGAGCTGTTTTTT	TRBJ2-2	TRBD2	TRBV6-5	NA
CASSRSARTEAFF	TGTGCCAGTAGTAGATCCGCTAGGACTGAAGCTTTCTTT	TRBJ1-1	NA	TRBV19	NA
CASSRQGPYEQYF	TGCGCCAGCAGCCGACAGGGGCCCTACGAGCAGTACTTC	TRBJ2-7	TRBD1	TRBV5-1	medium-sized
CTSWRGCLCTNRANVLTF	TGCACCAGCTGGAGAGGATGTTTGTGCACAAATCGGGCCAACGTCCTGACTTTC	TRBJ2-6	NA	TRBV1	NA
CASSPPGSGTGNGYTF	TGTGCCAGCAGTCCTCCCGGAAGCGGGACAGGGAATGGCTACACCTTC	TRBJ1-2	TRBD1	TRBV27	NA